Shown below are 25 T cell receptor beta chains from a single sample sequenced in a study of blood T cell repertoires in COVID-19. Method: immunoSEQ multiplex PCR; TCRdb's copy keeps in-frame clones and lacks some. The sample lists approximately 70,000 clones; 91% were seen once. Sequenced material: peripheral blood. These receptors came from a man in his forties or fifties with COVID-19, enrolled during active disease.

The rearrangement uses TRBV4-1 and TRBJ2-1, with TRBD1 identical over 9 bases. Trimming at V came to 3 bases and at J to 7 bases, leaving 7 bases not matched to a gene. CDR1 MGHRA and CDR2 YSYEKL come from the germline V gene. CDR3 length equals 15 residues. As DNA, the CDR3 is TGCGCCAGCAGCCATCCGGGACAGGGTGGGAATGAGCAGTTCTTC. This encodes CASSHPGQGGNEQFF.

The gene calls are TRBV6-1 and TRBJ1-2; 9 bases fit TRBD1. The CDR3 contains 15 residues. From germline, CDR1 is MNHNS and CDR2 SASEGT. The trim removed 3 bases at V and 7 bases at J, leaving 9 bases unmatched. Written as DNA, the CDR3 is TGTGCCAGCAGTGATCCCGGACAGGGGAAGTCTGGCTACACCTTC. Its translation is CASSDPGQGKSGYTF.

This chain connects TRBV25-1 to TRBJ2-7; TRBD1 matches 11 bases. The germline CDR1 and CDR2 sequences are MGHDK and SYGVNS. With 6 bases clipped from V and 5 bases from J, the junction kept 3 bases outside the gene matches. The CDR3 has 13 residues. The CDR3 nucleotides read TGTGCCAGCAGCGGACAGGGGGCAGACGAGCAGTACTTC. It codes for CASSGQGADEQYF.

J is TRBJ2-7 and V is TRBV10-1, with 8 bases lining up with TRBD1. V dropped 6 bases and J dropped 11; count of bases not matched to a gene: 9. CDR3 size: 12 residues. Germline CDR1 and CDR2: WNHNN and SYGVQD (reference sequence). CDR3 in DNA: TGCGCCAGCAGCTCGTCCGGACAGGGCGAGTACTTC. Translation: CASSSSGQGEYF.

This rearrangement joins TRBV4-1 to TRBJ2-7, with 7 bases identical to TRBD1. Germline loops: CDR1 MGHRA, CDR2 YSYEKL. CDR3 size: 14 residues. After removal of 2 bases from V and 3 bases from J, the junction contained 4 bases not matched to a gene. The chain's CDR3 is CASSQWDSLYEQYF. CDR3 coding DNA: TGCGCCAGCAGCCAATGGGACAGCCTCTACGAGCAGTACTTC.

This clone has only one observation. The chain is built from TRBV19 and TRBJ1-2; a possible D gene is TRBD1 (6 bases). Looked up from germline, CDR1 is LNHDA and CDR2 is SQIVND (reference sequence). With 6 bases removed from V and 5 bases from J, the gap between germline ends came to 22 bases. The CDR3 extends over 16 amino acids. The CDR3 here is CASSLNSPGTIYGYTF. The CDR3 nucleotides read TGTGCCAGTAGCCTAAACTCTCCGGGGACAATTTATGGCTACACCTTC.

The chain recombines TRBV10-3 with TRBJ1-1, with D possibly TRBD1 on 5 matching bases. Per the germline V gene, CDR1 is ENHRY and CDR2 is SYGVKD. This CDR3 has 12 amino acids. Deletions cut 5 bases from V and 5 bases from J, with 9 bases between. The CDR3: CAISSGITEAFF. CDR3 coding DNA: TGTGCCATCAGTTCAGGGATTACTGAAGCTTTCTTT.

V usage is TRBV5-4 and J usage is TRBJ2-7; 10 bases map to TRBD1. The CDR3 covers 13 residues. The V gene's germline CDR1 is SGHNT and CDR2 YYREEE (reference sequence). V trimming: 4 bases; J trimming: 6 bases; junction bases outside the gene matches: 4. For the CDR3, the DNA is TGTGCCAGCAGCATAGGACAGGGGGGCGAGCAGTACTTC. It is translated as CASSIGQGGEQYF. Together with reference TRBV5-4 and TRBJ2-7, the CDR3 gives the full variable domain: ETGVTQSPTHLIKTRGQQVTLRCSSQSGHNTVSWYQQALGQGPQFIFQYYREEENGRGNFPPRFSGLQFPNYSSELNVNALELDDSALYLCASSIGQGGEQYFGPGTRLTVT.

This sequence joins TRBV5-5 and TRBJ2-2; TRBD2 aligns across 13 bases. Unmatched junction bases numbered 6, after V lost 3 bases and J lost 4 bases. The CDR3 covers 17 residues. Per germline, CDR1 SGHKS and CDR2 YYEKEE (reference sequence). The CDR3 DNA follows: TGTGCCAGCAGCTCCACTAGCGGGGGGGCCGGCACCGGGGAGCTGTTTTTT. Residues: CASSSTSGGAGTGELFF.

The chain is built from TRBV7-2 and TRBJ2-3, with D uncertain. The CDR3 is 15 amino acids. Germline V lookup: CDR1 SGHTA, CDR2 FQGNSA. V lost 2 bases and J 0 bases, leaving 9 bases between the germline ends. In nucleotides, the CDR3 is TGTGCCAGCAGCTTACAAGACTCCAGCACAGATACGCAGTATTTT. Protein product: CASSLQDSSTDTQYF. The full variable domain, completed using reference TRBV7-2 and TRBJ2-3, is GAGVSQSPSNKVTEKGKDVELRCDPISGHTALYWYRQSLGQGLEFLIYFQGNSAPDKSGLPSDRFSAERTGGSVSTLTIQRTQQEDSAVYLCASSLQDSSTDTQYFGPGTRLTVL.

The rearrangement joins TRBV27 to TRBJ2-1; D is ambiguous. Trimming took 2 bases from V and 8 from J, leaving 19 bases between them. CDR1 is MNHEY and CDR2 is SMNVEV in the germline V gene (reference sequence). This CDR3 comprises 16 residues. The CDR3 nucleotides are TGTGCCAGCAGTTTAAGAGTGGCGGCCCCCTCATATGAGCAGTTCTTC. Its translation is CASSLRVAAPSYEQFF.

A note on this clone: No DNA is shown, since the ends of the CDR3 on it are uncertain; the CDR3 is the one TCRdb lists. The gene calls are TRBV12-3 or TRBV12-4 and TRBJ2-7; the D segment call TRBD1 is taken from the table without a DNA check. The CDR3 has 13 amino acids, counting both end residues. The CDR3 reads CASSFLAGHEQYF.

The V gene is TRBV7-7, the J gene TRBJ2-1; 11 positions agree with TRBD2. The CDR3 is 16 residues long. The germline V gene encodes CDR1 SSHAT and CDR2 FNYEAQ (reference sequence). J gave up 4 bases and V 6 bases, and 8 bases lay outside the gene matches. In DNA, the CDR3 is TGTGCCAGCAGTATCGGGACTAGCGGAATATACAATGAGCAGTTCTTC. Translation: CASSIGTSGIYNEQFF.

The chain is built from TRBV6-5 and TRBJ1-6; D remains unclear. V was pared by 0 bases and J by 8 bases, with 5 bases between. CDR1 MNHEY and CDR2 SVGAGI come from the germline V gene. The length of the CDR3 is 13 residues. CDR3 sequence reads: CASSYSRDSPLHF. In DNA form, the CDR3 reads TGTGCCAGCAGTTACTCCCGGGATTCACCCCTCCACTTT.

The chain recombines TRBV10-3 with TRBJ2-2, with D perhaps TRBD2 (6 bases). CDR3 size: 14 residues. CDR1 is ENHRY and CDR2 is SYGVKD in the germline V gene. V lost 3 bases, J lost 5 bases, and 10 bases lay in between. The CDR3 bases are TGTGCCATCAGTGACCCACGGGGGACCGGGGAGCTGTTTTTT. Its protein product is CAISDPRGTGELFF.

The V gene is TRBV12-3 or TRBV12-4, the J gene TRBJ2-7, with no clear D. CDR3 length equals 12 residues. V shed 2 bases and J shed 1 base, with 3 bases lying between them. CDR3 nucleotides: TGTGCCAGCAGTTTACAGTCCTACGAGCAGTACTTC. Protein sequence: CASSLQSYEQYF.

The chain is built from TRBV27 and TRBJ2-7; perhaps TRBD2 as D (5 bases). This CDR3 contains 15 residues. Germline V gives CDR1 MNHEY, CDR2 SMNVEV (reference sequence). Trimming removed 0 bases at V and 0 bases at J, with 9 bases between. The DNA for the CDR3 is TGTGCCAGCAGTTTATCCCTAGCCCGCTCCTACGAGCAGTACTTC. Translated, it gives CASSLSLARSYEQYF.

V is TRBV3-1 (or the pseudogene TRBV3-2) and J is TRBJ1-5; D call uncertain. The CDR3 contains 13 residues. Germline CDR1 and CDR2: LGHDT and YNNKEL (reference sequence). V gave up 0 bases and J gave up 5 bases, with 5 bases separating them. The CDR3 nucleotides read TGTGCCAGCAGCCAAGATCTCGATCAGCCCCAGCATTTT. It specifies CASSQDLDQPQHF.

This clone has a single count. V usage is TRBV5-1 and J usage is TRBJ2-7; 10 bases match TRBD2. J gave up 6 bases and V 2 bases, and 8 bases lay outside the gene matches. The germline CDR1 and CDR2 sequences are SGHRS and YFSETQ. The CDR3 is 15 residues long. CDR3 in DNA: TGCGCCAGCAGCTTCATGGGACTAGCGTTCGCCGAGCAGTACTTC. Amino acid sequence: CASSFMGLAFAEQYF.

The chain is built from TRBV5-1 and TRBJ2-7; D not certain. V lost 1 base and J lost 0, with 14 bases in between. Germline loops: CDR1 SGHRS, CDR2 YFSETQ. This CDR3 comprises 16 residues. In DNA form, the CDR3 reads TGCGCCAGCAGCTTGAGAGGTCCCACCAGCTCCTACGAGCAGTACTTC. It codes for CASSLRGPTSSYEQYF.

The chain has TRBV6-5 and TRBJ2-5; TRBD1 aligns across 9 bases. CDR1 MNHEY and CDR2 SVGAGI come from the germline V gene. The CDR3 length is 13 residues. V lost 6 bases and J lost 5; bases outside the gene matches: 4. DNA for the CDR3: TGTGCCAGCAGACAGGGGGCTTTGGAGACCCAGTACTTC. This codes for CASRQGALETQYF.

This clone has a single count. This rearrangement joins TRBV19 to TRBJ2-1; tentative D call: TRBD1 (5 bases). Deletions cut 5 bases from V and 0 bases from J, with 8 bases between. Germline V CDR1 and CDR2: LNHDA, SQIVND (reference sequence). CDR3 length equals 14 residues. The CDR3 loop reads CASSGQSSYNEQFF. DNA for the CDR3: TGTGCCAGTAGTGGACAAAGCTCCTACAATGAGCAGTTCTTC.

The V and J genes are TRBV6-5 and TRBJ2-7; 8 bases align to TRBD2. The CDR3 contains 14 residues. V lost 3 bases, J lost 1 base, and 2 bases stayed unmatched. CDR1 and CDR2 from the germline V gene are MNHEY and SVGAGI. The CDR3: CASSYTGGSYEQYF. The CDR3 nucleotides are TGTGCCAGCAGTTATACGGGGGGGTCCTACGAGCAGTACTTC.

The V and J genes are TRBV4-2 and TRBJ2-7; a possible D gene is TRBD2 (5 bases). Germline CDR1 LGHNA, CDR2 YNFKEQ. The CDR3 runs to 13 residues. V was cut by 1 base and J by 7 bases, with 11 bases left in between. CDR3 in DNA: TGTGCCAGCAGCCAAGTCGGGGTTTGGGAGCAGTACTTC. Translated: CASSQVGVWEQYF.

The genes are TRBV10-3 and TRBJ1-5; D unresolved. The CDR3 consists of 12 residues. With 10 bases removed from V and 4 bases from J, the gap between germline ends came to 11 bases. Germline lookup yields CDR1 ENHRY and CDR2 SYGVKD. The CDR3 here is CATGPGNQPQHF. In DNA form, the CDR3 reads TGTGCCACGGGTCCGGGGAATCAGCCCCAGCATTTT.